The rows below give T cell receptor beta chains drawn from one sample of a study of OX40 agonist ivuxolimab in advanced cancers. This table comes from immunoSEQ multiplex PCR, and its TCRdb copy is limited to in-frame clones, with some not included. The sample lists 80,000 to 100,000 clones, roughly 92% occurring once. The sequences come from CD4+ or CD8+ T cells sorted from blood, collected in a trial of the OX40 agonist ivuxolimab. The receptors here all came from an adult with an advanced solid tumor such as melanoma, head and neck, liver or kidney cancer. The CDR3 runs from the conserved cysteine through the conserved F or W. The D gene is left open where the match is weak.

d_call	j_call	v_call	cdr3_aa
NA	TRBJ2-1	TRBV2	CASLVYNEQFF
TRBD2	TRBJ2-1	TRBV5-1	CASTSLLAGEVNEQFF
NA	TRBJ2-5	TRBV5-4	CASRRREEETQYF
NA	TRBJ1-5	TRBV7-8	CASSNRVFSNQPQHF
TRBD1	TRBJ2-2	TRBV5-4	CASSGGQGGTGELFF
NA	TRBJ1-2	TRBV19	CASRLGRGGGYTF
NA	TRBJ1-5	TRBV5-6	CASSLGGAGRPQHF
NA	TRBJ1-6	TRBV28	CASSTLQSSYNSPLHF
NA	TRBJ2-1	TRBV5-1	CASSFTGNNEQFF
NA	TRBJ2-5	TRBV7-8	CASSFLGGAKETQYF
NA	TRBJ1-1	TRBV6-1	CAGGQFGNTEAFF